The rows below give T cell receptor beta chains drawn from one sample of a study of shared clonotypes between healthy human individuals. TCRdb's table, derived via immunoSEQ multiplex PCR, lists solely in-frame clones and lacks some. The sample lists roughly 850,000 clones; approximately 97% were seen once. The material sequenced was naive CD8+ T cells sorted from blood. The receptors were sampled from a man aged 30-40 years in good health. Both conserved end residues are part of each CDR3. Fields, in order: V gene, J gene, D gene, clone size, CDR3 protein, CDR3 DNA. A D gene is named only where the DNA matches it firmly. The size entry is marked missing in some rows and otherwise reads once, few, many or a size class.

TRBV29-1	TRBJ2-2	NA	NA	CSVGLGQINTGELFF	TGCAGCGTTGGTCTCGGACAGATCAACACCGGGGAGCTGTTTTTT
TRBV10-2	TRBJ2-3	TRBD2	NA	CASSEGTSGSGTDTQYF	TGCGCCAGCAGTGAAGGAACTAGCGGGAGTGGCACAGATACGCAGTATTTT
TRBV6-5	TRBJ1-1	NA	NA	CASSPQGLNTEAFF	TGTGCCAGCAGCCCACAGGGTTTGAACACTGAAGCTTTCTTT
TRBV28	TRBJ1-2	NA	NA	CASSLPLSNYGYTF	TGTGCCAGCAGCCTACCCCTCTCTAACTATGGCTACACCTTC
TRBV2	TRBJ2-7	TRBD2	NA	CASGTSGILYEQYF	TGTGCCAGCGGGACTAGCGGGATACTCTACGAGCAGTACTTC
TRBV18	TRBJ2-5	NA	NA	CASSPAPSVFQETQYF	TGTGCCAGCTCACCTGCCCCCTCAGTGTTTCAAGAGACCCAGTACTTC
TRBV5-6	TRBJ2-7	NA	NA	CASSFRHKTYEQYF	TGTGCCAGCAGCTTCAGACACAAAACCTACGAGCAGTACTTC
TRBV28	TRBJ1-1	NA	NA	CASSFSGYTEAFF	TGTGCCAGCAGTTTTTCAGGGTACACTGAAGCTTTCTTT
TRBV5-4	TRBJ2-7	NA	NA	CASSMSREFSYEQYF	TGTGCCAGCAGCATGTCGAGGGAGTTCTCCTACGAGCAGTACTTC
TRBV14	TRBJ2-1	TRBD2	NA	CASSQLPGLAGAKPYNEQFF	TGTGCCAGCAGCCAGCTGCCGGGACTAGCGGGAGCAAAGCCCTACAATGAGCAGTTCTTC
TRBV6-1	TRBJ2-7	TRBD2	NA	CASAWGGTYEQYF	TGTGCCAGCGCTTGGGGGGGAACCTACGAGCAGTACTTC
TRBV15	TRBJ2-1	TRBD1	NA	CATSRFEGGAYNEQFF	TGTGCCACCAGCAGATTCGAAGGGGGCGCCTACAATGAGCAGTTCTTC
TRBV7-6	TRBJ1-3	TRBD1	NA	CASSPSVYGQGASGNTIYF	TGTGCCAGCAGCCCGAGTGTGTATGGACAGGGGGCGTCCGGAAACACCATATATTTT
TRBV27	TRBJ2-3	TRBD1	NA	CASSTLLTGADTQYF	TGTGCCAGCAGTACACTACTTACAGGGGCAGATACGCAGTATTTT
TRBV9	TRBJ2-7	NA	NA	CASSVGNEQYF	TGTGCCAGCAGCGTAGGGAACGAGCAGTACTTC
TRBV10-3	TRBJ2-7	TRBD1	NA	CAISRTGAYAYEQYF	TGTGCCATCAGTAGGACAGGCGCGTACGCCTACGAGCAGTACTTC
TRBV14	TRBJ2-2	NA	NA	CASSLPRDSHTGELFF	TGTGCCAGCAGCCTACCGAGGGACTCCCACACCGGGGAGCTGTTTTTT
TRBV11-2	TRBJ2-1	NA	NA	CASSLVDVPSNEQFF	TGTGCCAGCAGCTTGGTGGACGTCCCGAGCAATGAGCAGTTCTTC
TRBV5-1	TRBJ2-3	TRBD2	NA	CASSFWTSGFTDTQYF	TGCGCCAGCAGCTTTTGGACTAGCGGTTTCACAGATACGCAGTATTTT
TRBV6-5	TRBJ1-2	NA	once	CASSLDSYGYTF	TGTGCCAGCAGTCTAGACTCTTACGGCTACACCTTC
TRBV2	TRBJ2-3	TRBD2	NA	CASSGGGTFADTQYF	TGTGCCAGCAGTGGGGGGGGGACCTTCGCAGATACGCAGTATTTT
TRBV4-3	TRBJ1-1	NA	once	CASSHLNTEAFF	TGCGCCAGCAGCCACTTGAACACTGAAGCTTTCTTT
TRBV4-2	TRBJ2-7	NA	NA	CASSQDIVPYEQYF	TGTGCCAGCAGCCAAGACATCGTCCCCTACGAGCAGTACTTC
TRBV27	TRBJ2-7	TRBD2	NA	CASSSGTRLGEQYF	TGTGCCAGCAGTTCCGGGACTAGATTAGGCGAGCAGTACTTC
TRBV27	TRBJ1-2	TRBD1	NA	CASSLGTGGGYTF	TGTGCCAGCAGTTTAGGGACAGGCGGTGGCTACACCTTC
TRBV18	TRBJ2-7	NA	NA	CASSPPGSGSSYEQYF	TGTGCCAGCTCACCACCGGGCTCGGGAAGCTCCTACGAGCAGTACTTC
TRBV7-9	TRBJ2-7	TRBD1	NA	CASSPSGGSYEQYF	TGTGCCAGCAGCCCCTCAGGGGGCTCCTACGAGCAGTACTTC
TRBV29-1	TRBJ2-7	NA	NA	CSVGSYEQYF	TGCAGCGTTGGGTCGTACGAGCAGTACTTC
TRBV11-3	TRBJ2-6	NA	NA	CASSLSGAASGANVLTF	TGTGCCAGCAGCTTATCCGGGGCGGCCTCTGGGGCCAACGTCCTGACTTTC
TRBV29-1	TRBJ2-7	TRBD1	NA	CSVEDGKTGGIGEQYF	TGCAGCGTTGAAGATGGTAAGACAGGGGGCATTGGCGAGCAGTACTTC
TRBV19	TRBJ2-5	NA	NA	CASSIGGGNQETQYF	TGTGCCAGTAGTATAGGTGGCGGCAATCAAGAGACCCAGTACTTC
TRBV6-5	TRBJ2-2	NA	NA	CASSFLTVTGELFF	TGTGCCAGCAGTTTTCTAACAGTCACCGGGGAGCTGTTTTTT
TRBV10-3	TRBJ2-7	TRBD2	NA	CAIGGTGAGGPSIVQYF	TGTGCCATCGGTGGGACGGGAGCGGGAGGGCCCTCTATCGTGCAGTACTTC
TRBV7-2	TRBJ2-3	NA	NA	CASSSVPLGGVLTDTQYF	TGTGCCAGCAGCTCGGTCCCCCTCGGCGGGGTCCTCACAGATACGCAGTATTTT
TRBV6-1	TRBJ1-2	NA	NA	CASSESVRVTVGYTF	TGTGCCAGCAGTGAAAGTGTTAGGGTGACGGTTGGCTACACCTTC
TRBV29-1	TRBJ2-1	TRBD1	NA	CSAPRGQGLMNEQFF	TGCAGCGCCCCCCGGGGACAGGGACTAATGAATGAGCAGTTCTTC
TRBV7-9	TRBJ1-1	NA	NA	CASSIDRIEAFF	TGTGCCAGCAGCATCGACCGGATTGAAGCTTTCTTT
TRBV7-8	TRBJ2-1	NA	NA	CASSQGQRVTSYNEQFF	TGTGCCAGCAGCCAAGGCCAGCGGGTAACCTCCTACAATGAGCAGTTCTTC
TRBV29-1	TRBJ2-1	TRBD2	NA	CSVAGTRSLNEQFF	TGCAGCGTCGCGGGGACTAGGTCCCTCAATGAGCAGTTCTTC
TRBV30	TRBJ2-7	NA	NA	CAWSIGPSYEQYF	TGTGCCTGGAGTATCGGACCCTCCTACGAGCAGTACTTC
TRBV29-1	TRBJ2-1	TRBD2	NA	CSVSGVREREQFF	TGCAGCGTTTCGGGGGTGCGGGAGCGAGAGCAGTTCTTC